This T cell receptor (beta chain) was recovered during a study of Graves' ophthalmopathy and Graves' hyperthyroidism (dated by TCRdb to the late 2010s). In the study overall: Stable hyperthyroidism was defined as no progression to ophthalmopathy within 18 months of follow-up. The study used TCR beta repertoire signatures to distinguish Graves' ophthalmopathy from Graves' hyperthyroidism and to predict progression to ophthalmopathy. In total, approximately 140 blood samples were TCR-sequenced: 40 to 45 ophthalmopathy, some 72 hyperthyroidism and roughly 17 hyperthyroidism-to-ophthalmopathy patients. To explore V-J signatures that distinguish ophthalmopathy from hyperthyroidism, a discovery set of roughly 98 patients was enrolled, made up of around 40 with ophthalmopathy and fewer than 60 with stable hyperthyroidism. An independent validation cohort was composed of fewer than 20 hyperthyroidism patients and around 16 patients who later progressed from hyperthyroidism to ophthalmopathy. In more than five hyperthyroidism patients, T-cell repertoires of thyroid tissue and blood were compared. Following sampling, methimazole starting at 30 mg daily was administered to hyperthyroidism patients, and high-dose intravenous methylprednisolone was administered to ophthalmopathy patients. General conclusions and limits of the study: In cross-validation, the 13-signature model distinguished ophthalmopathy from stable hyperthyroidism with around 90% sensitivity and around 81% specificity, while in the test set the corresponding values were roughly 80% and 75%. In validation, the model predicted ophthalmopathy progression with more than 55% sensitivity and roughly 72% specificity; fewer than 15 predicted patients were CT-confirmed with GO in a median of approximately six months. Most of the expanded thyroid clonotypes with a frequency above 0.001 were also detected in blood, and it was suggested that the thyroid immune response may be reflected by blood repertoires. No statistical method was used to predetermine the sample size, and group allocation was not hidden from the investigators.

The hyperthyroidism patients were 18 to 65 years old and newly diagnosed, with a disease duration of less than 2 months. Patients were excluded if they had other autoimmune diseases, uncontrolled infections, pregnancy or lactation. Clinical symptoms, serum thyroxine, TRAb, thyroid ultrasound and orbital computed tomography were used for diagnosis. Trizol reagent was used to extract the total RNA, and its quality was then checked on an Agilent 2100 Bioanalyzer. This clonotype was counted many times. Its antigen is not yet known. Base qualities are not at hand, and no much larger clone is one base apart. The CDR3 numbers 15 residues from cysteine through phenylalanine. Just the 45-base CDR3 DNA is kept, in frame starting at base 1. Deletion took 3 bases off V and 3 bases off J, with a span of 15 bases between the germline ends. CDR1 and CDR2 are drawn from the germline V gene: WSHSY, SAAADI. For repertoire sequencing, TCR beta CDR3 regions were amplified from RNA transcripts. A first-round RT-PCR used HTBI primers with the Qiagen OneStep RT-PCR kit, followed by a second-round multiplex PCR, size selection and purification. The libraries underwent paired-end sequencing with 100 bp reads on an Illumina HiSeq2000. In the original analysis: SOAPnuke was used to process the reads, throwing out any read that had adapters, had uncalled bases, had a mean Phred below 15, or lacked an exact constant-primer or identifier match. High-quality paired reads were merged with COPE v1.2.5. Each unique nucleotide sequence was treated as a clonotype, and MiTCR v1.1 was used to align the clonotypes to the IMGT TRB V, D and J references. Analysis was restricted to V-J combinations with a frequency above 0.0001, which covered about 99% of repertoires. A TCR clonal expansion and chaos score per V-J combination was defined as the ratio of F50 clonal expansion to chaos observed in the TCRdist matrix. Welch's t-statistics and random forest were used to reduce features to 13 V-J combinations, which were fed into a naive Bayes classifier. Thyroid-blood repertoire similarity was quantified with the Morisita-Horn index. The public sequencing data were trimmed at Q25 with fastp and processed into clonotypes with MiXCR by TCRdb, which kept only in-frame beta chains. Duplicate CDR3 protein sequences are folded into a single record with the most common DNA and genes. The V and J calls come from TCRdb's annotation, not from the publication. The sample profile shows 580,000 or so distinct CDR3 sequences; under 45% of them were found once. The biggest ten clones account for 3.5% to 4.5% of the sample.

This TCR came from an adult man with Graves' hyperthyroidism. The rearranged chain carries TRBV10-2 and TRBJ2-7; no D gene can be assigned with confidence. The specimen sequenced was peripheral blood or thyroid tissue (not recorded which). In nucleotides, the sequence is TGCGCCAGCAGTGAAGGAGCAGCCATCAACTACGAGCAGTACTTC. This is translated as CASSEGAAINYEQYF.